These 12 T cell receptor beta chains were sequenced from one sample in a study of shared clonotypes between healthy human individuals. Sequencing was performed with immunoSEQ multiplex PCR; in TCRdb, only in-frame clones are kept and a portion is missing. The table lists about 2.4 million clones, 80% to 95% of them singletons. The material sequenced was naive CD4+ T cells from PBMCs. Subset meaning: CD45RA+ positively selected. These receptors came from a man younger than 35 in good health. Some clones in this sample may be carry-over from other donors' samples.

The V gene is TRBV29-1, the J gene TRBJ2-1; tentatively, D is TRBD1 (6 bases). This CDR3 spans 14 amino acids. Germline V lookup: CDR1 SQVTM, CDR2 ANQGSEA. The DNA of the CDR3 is TGCAGTGACACGGGCAGGGGATCCTACAATGAGCAGTTCTTC. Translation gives CSDTGRGSYNEQFF.

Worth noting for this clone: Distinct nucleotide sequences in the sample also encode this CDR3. The CDR3 here is CASSEHSYEQYF. CDR3 nucleotides: TGTGCCAGCAGTGAACACAGCTACGAGCAGTACTTC. The gene calls are TRBV6-1 and TRBJ2-7; D is undetermined. CDR3 length: 12 amino acids. V lost 2 bases, J lost 3 bases, and 5 bases lay in between. In germline, CDR1 is MNHNS, CDR2 SASEGT.

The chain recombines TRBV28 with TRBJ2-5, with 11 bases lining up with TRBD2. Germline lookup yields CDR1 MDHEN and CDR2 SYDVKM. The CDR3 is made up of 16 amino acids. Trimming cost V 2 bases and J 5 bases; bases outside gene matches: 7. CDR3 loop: CASSLRLAGTRETQYF. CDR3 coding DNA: TGTGCCAGCAGTTTAAGACTAGCGGGAACTCGGGAGACCCAGTACTTC.

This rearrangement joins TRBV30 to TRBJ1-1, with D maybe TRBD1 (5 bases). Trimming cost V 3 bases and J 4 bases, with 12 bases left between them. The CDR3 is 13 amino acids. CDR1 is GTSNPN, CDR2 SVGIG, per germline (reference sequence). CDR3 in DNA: TGTGCCTGGAGGGCGGGGCTATCCACTGAAGCTTTCTTT. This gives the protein CAWRAGLSTEAFF.

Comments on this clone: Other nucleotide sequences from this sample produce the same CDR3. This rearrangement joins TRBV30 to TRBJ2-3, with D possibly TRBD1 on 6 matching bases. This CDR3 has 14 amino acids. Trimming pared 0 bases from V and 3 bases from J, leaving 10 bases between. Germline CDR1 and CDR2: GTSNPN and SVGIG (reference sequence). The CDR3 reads CAWSVGQGTDTQYF. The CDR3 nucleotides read TGTGCCTGGAGTGTAGGCCAGGGGACAGATACGCAGTATTTT.

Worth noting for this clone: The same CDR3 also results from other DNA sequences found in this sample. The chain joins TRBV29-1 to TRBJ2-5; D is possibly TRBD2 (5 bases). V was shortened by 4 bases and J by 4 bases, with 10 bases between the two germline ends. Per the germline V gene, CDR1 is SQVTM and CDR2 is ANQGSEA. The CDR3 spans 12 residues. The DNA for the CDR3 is TGCAGCGTTGGTGAGGGTGGAGAGACCCAGTACTTC. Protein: CSVGEGGETQYF.

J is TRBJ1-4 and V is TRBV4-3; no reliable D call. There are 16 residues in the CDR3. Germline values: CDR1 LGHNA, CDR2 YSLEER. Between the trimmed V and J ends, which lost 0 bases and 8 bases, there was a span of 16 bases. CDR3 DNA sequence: TGCGCCAGCAGCCAAGATTCGGCAGGTCGTGGAGAAAAACTGTTTTTT. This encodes CASSQDSAGRGEKLFF.

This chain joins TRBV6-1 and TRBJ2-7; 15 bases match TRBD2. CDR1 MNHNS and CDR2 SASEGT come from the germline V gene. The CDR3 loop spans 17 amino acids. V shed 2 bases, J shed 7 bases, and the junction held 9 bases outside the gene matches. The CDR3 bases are TGTGCCAGCAGTGAATTAAGGACTAGCGGGAGGGCTAATGAGCAGTACTTC. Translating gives CASSELRTSGRANEQYF.

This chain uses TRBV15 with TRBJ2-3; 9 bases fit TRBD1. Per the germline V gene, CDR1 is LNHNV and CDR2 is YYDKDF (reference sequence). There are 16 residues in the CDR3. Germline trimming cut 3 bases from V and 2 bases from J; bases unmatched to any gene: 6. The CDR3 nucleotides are TGTGCCACCAGCAGTCCGGGGGACAGGGCCACAGATACGCAGTATTTT. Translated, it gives CATSSPGDRATDTQYF.

The CDR3 DNA reads as TGCGCCAGCAGGCCGACTAGCGCCGCCAATGAGCAGTTCTTC. Protein product: CASRPTSAANEQFF. The chain uses TRBV10-1 and TRBJ2-1, with TRBD2 matching 8 bases. Germline V gives CDR1 WNHNN, CDR2 SYGVQD (reference sequence). The CDR3 totals 14 residues. Losses at the gene ends were 6 bases for V and 6 bases for J; bases not matched to a gene: 7.

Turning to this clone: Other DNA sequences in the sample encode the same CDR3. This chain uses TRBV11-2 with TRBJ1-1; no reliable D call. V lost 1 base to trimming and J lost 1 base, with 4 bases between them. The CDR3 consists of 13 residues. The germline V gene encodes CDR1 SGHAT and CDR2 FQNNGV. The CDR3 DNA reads TGTGCCAGCAGCTTAGGTGCGAACACTGAAGCTTTCTTT. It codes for CASSLGANTEAFF.

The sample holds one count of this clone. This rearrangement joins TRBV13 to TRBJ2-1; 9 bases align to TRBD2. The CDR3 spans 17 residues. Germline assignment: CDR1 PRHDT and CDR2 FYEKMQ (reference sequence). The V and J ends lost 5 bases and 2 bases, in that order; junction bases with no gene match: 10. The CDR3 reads CASSPGGGRAPYNEQFF. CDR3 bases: TGTGCCAGCAGCCCAGGTGGCGGGAGGGCGCCCTACAATGAGCAGTTCTTC.